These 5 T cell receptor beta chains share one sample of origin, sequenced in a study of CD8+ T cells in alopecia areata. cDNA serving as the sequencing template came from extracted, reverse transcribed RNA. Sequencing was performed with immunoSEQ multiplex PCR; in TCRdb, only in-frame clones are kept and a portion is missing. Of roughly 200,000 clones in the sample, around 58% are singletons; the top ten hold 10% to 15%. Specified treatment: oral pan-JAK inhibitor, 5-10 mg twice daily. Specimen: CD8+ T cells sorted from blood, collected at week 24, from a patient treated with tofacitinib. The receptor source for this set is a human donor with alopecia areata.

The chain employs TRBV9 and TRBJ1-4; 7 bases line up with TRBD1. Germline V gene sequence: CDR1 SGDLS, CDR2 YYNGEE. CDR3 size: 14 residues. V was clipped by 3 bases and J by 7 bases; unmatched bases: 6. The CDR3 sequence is CASSGGDSPEKLFF. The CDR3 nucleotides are TGTGCCAGCAGCGGAGGGGACAGTCCTGAAAAACTGTTTTTT.

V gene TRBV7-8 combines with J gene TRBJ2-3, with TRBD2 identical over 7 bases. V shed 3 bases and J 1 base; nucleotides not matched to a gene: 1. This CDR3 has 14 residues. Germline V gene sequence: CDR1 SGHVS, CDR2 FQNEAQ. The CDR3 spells CASSLLAGTDTQYF. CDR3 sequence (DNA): TGTGCCAGCAGCTTGCTAGCGGGCACAGATACGCAGTATTTT.

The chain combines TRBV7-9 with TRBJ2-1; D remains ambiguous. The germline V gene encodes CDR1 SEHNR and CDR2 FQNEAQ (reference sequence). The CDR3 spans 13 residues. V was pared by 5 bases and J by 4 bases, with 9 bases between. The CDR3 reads CASSPYQYNEQFF. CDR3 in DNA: TGTGCCAGCAGCCCTTATCAATACAATGAGCAGTTCTTC.

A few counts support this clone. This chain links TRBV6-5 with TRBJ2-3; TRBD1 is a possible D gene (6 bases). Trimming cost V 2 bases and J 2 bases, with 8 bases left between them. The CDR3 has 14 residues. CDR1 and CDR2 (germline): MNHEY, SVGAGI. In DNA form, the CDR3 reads TGTGCCAGCAGTTACAGGGGGTTCACAGATACGCAGTATTTT. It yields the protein CASSYRGFTDTQYF.

The CDR3 loop reads CASRSPIGGGLTDTQYF. CDR3 in DNA: TGTGCCAGCAGATCCCCTATCGGCGGGGGGCTCACAGATACGCAGTATTTT. The gene calls are TRBV7-2 and TRBJ2-3, with TRBD2 matching 8 bases. The CDR3 length is 17 residues. Trimming took 6 bases from V and 2 from J; bases not matched to a gene: 13. Germline V gene lookup returns CDR1 SGHTA and CDR2 FQGNSA.